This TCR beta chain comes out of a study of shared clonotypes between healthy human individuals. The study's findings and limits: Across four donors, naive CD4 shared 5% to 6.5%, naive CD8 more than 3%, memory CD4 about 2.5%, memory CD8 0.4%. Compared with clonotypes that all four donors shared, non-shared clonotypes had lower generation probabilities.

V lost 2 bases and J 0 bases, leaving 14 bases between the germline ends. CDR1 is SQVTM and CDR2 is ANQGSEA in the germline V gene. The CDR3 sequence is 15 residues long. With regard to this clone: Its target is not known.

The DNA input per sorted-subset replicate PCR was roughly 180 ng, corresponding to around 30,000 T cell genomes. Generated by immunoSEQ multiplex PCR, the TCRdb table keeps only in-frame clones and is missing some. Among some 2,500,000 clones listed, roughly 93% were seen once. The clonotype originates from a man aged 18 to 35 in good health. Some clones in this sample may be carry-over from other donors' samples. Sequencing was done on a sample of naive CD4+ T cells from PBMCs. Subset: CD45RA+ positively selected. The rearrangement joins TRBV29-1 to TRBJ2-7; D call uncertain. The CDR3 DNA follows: TGCAGCGTTGAATACCTCGGGTTAAACTCCTACGAGCAGTACTTC. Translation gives CSVEYLGLNSYEQYF.